Below, 20 T cell receptor beta chains from the same sample are listed, as sequenced in a study of early T cells in non-severe SARS-CoV-2 infection. A single record per CDR3 protein comes from TCRdb applying MiXCR to the 5' RACE reads. The data show tens of thousands of distinct CDR3 sequences, 8% to 11% seen once. The sample taken for sequencing was whole blood. The source is an adult who was a healthcare worker with PCR-confirmed SARS-CoV-2 infection or an uninfected control (not recorded which).

This clonotype showed up many times. The chain is built from TRBV6-2 or TRBV6-3 and TRBJ2-1; 7 bases fit TRBD1. The CDR3 runs 11 residues. V lost 8 bases and J lost 7; bases outside the gene matches: 2. Germline V gives CDR1 MNHEY, CDR2 SVGEGT. The CDR3: CASVRGNEQFF. The CDR3 DNA reads TGTGCCAGCGTCAGGGGGAATGAGCAGTTCTTC.

This clonotype was seen repeatedly, ten times or more. The CDR3 region is CASSPPSDSPSYEQYF. As DNA, the CDR3 is TGTGCCAGCAGCCCCCCCTCGGACAGCCCCTCCTACGAGCAGTACTTC. This sequence joins TRBV6-6 and TRBJ2-7, with D possibly being TRBD1 (6 bases). Trimming stripped 6 bases from V and 0 bases from J, with 18 bases between. Germline CDR1 reads MNHNY; CDR2 reads SVGAGI (reference sequence). The CDR3 has 16 amino acids.

This clonotype was detected many times. DNA for the CDR3: TGTGCCAGCAGTTACCAGTCGTCTGCTTTCTTT. This encodes CASSYQSSAFF. V and J are TRBV6-2 or TRBV6-3 and TRBJ1-1; D remains ambiguous. The germline gives CDR1 MNHEY, CDR2 SVGEGT. CDR3 length: 11 residues. The V end was cut by 2 bases, the J end by 11 bases, with 9 bases between.

This rearrangement joins TRBV6-2 or TRBV6-3 to TRBJ1-5; D not certain. The length of the CDR3 is 13 residues. Germline-derived CDR1 and CDR2 are MNHEY and SVGEGT. V lost 4 bases and J lost 5, with 9 bases in between. The CDR3 loop is CASSSGAYQPQHF. CDR3 DNA: TGTGCCAGCAGTTCAGGCGCCTATCAGCCCCAGCATTTT.

The V and J genes are TRBV6-2 or TRBV6-3 and TRBJ2-7; D is unclear. Germline V gene data show CDR1 as MNHEY and CDR2 as SVGEGT. Trimming left V 6 bases short and J 2 bases short, with 11 bases between. This CDR3 has 13 amino acids. The CDR3 region is CASRVVGTYEQYF. CDR3 DNA sequence: TGTGCCAGCAGGGTGGTGGGGACCTACGAGCAGTACTTC.

At least ten counts were recorded for this clonotype. The chain recombines TRBV4-1 with TRBJ2-6, with unresolved D. The CDR3 has 15 residues. V was shortened by 0 bases and J by 2 bases, with 5 bases between the two germline ends. Germline V gene sequence: CDR1 MGHRA, CDR2 YSYEKL. The CDR3 loop is CASSQEGAGANVLTF. For the CDR3, the DNA is TGCGCCAGCAGCCAAGAAGGTGCTGGGGCCAACGTCCTGACTTTC.

The sample holds a few counts of this clonotype. The chain combines TRBV29-1 with TRBJ2-7; unclear D gene. Germline CDR1 reads SQVTM; CDR2 reads ANQGSEA. Trimming shortened V by 1 base and J by 2 bases, and 6 bases separated the two germline ends. The CDR3 is made up of 12 amino acids. CDR3 nucleotide sequence: TGCAGCGTTGAAGGGGCCACCTACGAGCAGTACTTC. This sequence encodes CSVEGATYEQYF.

In this sample, this clonotype turned up a few times. The rearrangement uses TRBV4-2 and TRBJ2-7; D is unclear. V was cut by 4 bases and J by 1 base, with 11 bases left in between. This CDR3 region has 14 residues. Germline V lookup: CDR1 LGHNA, CDR2 YNFKEQ. In DNA, the CDR3 is TGTGCCAGCAGCCGATCCGGGCTATCCTACGAGCAGTACTTC. This codes for CASSRSGLSYEQYF.

This clonotype was seen many times. The genes are TRBV5-6 and TRBJ2-2; D unresolved. The CDR3 consists of 15 residues. The V end was cut by 0 bases, the J end by 0 bases, with 6 bases between. Germline lookup yields CDR1 SGHDT and CDR2 YYEEEE. The CDR3 is CASSLDVTNTGELFF. The CDR3 nucleotides are TGTGCCAGCAGCTTGGACGTTACGAACACCGGGGAGCTGTTTTTT.

This clonotype turned up a few times. The rearrangement links TRBV18 to TRBJ2-7; no definite D call. The germline gives CDR1 KGHSH, CDR2 LQKENI. The CDR3 extends over 13 amino acids. V lost 0 bases, J lost 4 bases, and 7 bases lay in between. The CDR3 bases are TGTGCCAGCTCACCACCGATGGGGTACGAGCAGTACTTC. Its protein product is CASSPPMGYEQYF.

This clonotype has just a few counts. The chain uses TRBV7-6 and TRBJ2-1; the match to TRBD2 covers 11 bases. With 4 bases clipped from V and 5 bases from J, the junction kept 4 bases outside the gene matches. Germline values: CDR1 SGHVS, CDR2 FNYEAQ. The CDR3 has 15 residues. The CDR3 sequence: CASSSLAGGNNEQFF. The CDR3 DNA reads as TGTGCCAGCAGCTCCCTAGCGGGAGGTAACAATGAGCAGTTCTTC.

The chain is built from TRBV5-6 and TRBJ1-1; TRBD1 matches 7 bases. CDR1 and CDR2 from the germline V gene are SGHDT and YYEEEE. V lost 4 bases, J lost 7 bases, and 4 bases stayed unmatched. This CDR3 contains 12 residues. In DNA form, the CDR3 reads TGTGCCAGCAGCCTCGACAGGGTTGAAGCTTTCTTT. As protein: CASSLDRVEAFF.

This clonotype was seen just once. The CDR3 DNA reads as TGCAGCGTTATCATTCCGGGACAGAGCTCTGGAAACACCATATATTTT. This sequence encodes CSVIIPGQSSGNTIYF. V usage is TRBV29-1 and J usage is TRBJ1-3; TRBD1 agrees at 7 bases. The V gene end was trimmed by 5 bases and the J gene end by 0 bases; junction bases not matched to a gene: 10. Looked up from germline, CDR1 is SQVTM and CDR2 is ANQGSEA. The CDR3 spans 16 residues.

This clonotype was picked up many times. The genes are TRBV29-1 and TRBJ2-1; 7 bases agree with TRBD2. The ends lost 4 bases at V and 0 bases at J; junction bases unmatched: 6. The CDR3 contains 15 residues. In germline, CDR1 is SQVTM, CDR2 ANQGSEA. CDR3: CSVVSGLSSYNEQFF. The CDR3 DNA sequence: TGCAGCGTTGTGTCGGGACTATCCTCCTACAATGAGCAGTTCTTC.

This clonotype has a count of ten or more. The chain has TRBV19 and TRBJ2-7; the D gene could be TRBD1 or TRBD2 (5 bases each). CDR3 length equals 15 residues. CDR1 LNHDA and CDR2 SQIVND come from the germline V gene (reference sequence). Trimming cost V 5 bases and J 3 bases, with 17 bases left between them. The CDR3 loop reads CASSREPGPHYEQYF. CDR3 nucleotides: TGTGCCAGTAGTCGAGAGCCGGGACCCCACTACGAGCAGTACTTC.

V gene TRBV20-1 combines with J gene TRBJ2-7; 8 bases fit TRBD2. The J segment lost 5 bases and the V segment lost 3 bases, leaving 6 bases of the junction unmatched. Germline V gene data show CDR1 as DFQATT and CDR2 as SNEGSKA (reference sequence). CDR3 length equals 13 residues. The CDR3 protein is CSASPGGRDEQYF. In DNA, the CDR3 is TGCAGTGCTAGTCCGGGAGGGCGAGACGAGCAGTACTTC.

V gene TRBV11-1 combines with J gene TRBJ2-7; possible D gene TRBD2, 5 bases. The V end was cut by 2 bases, the J end by 1 base, with 9 bases between. The CDR3 totals 14 residues. In germline, CDR1 is SGHAT, CDR2 FQDESV (reference sequence). The DNA of the CDR3 is TGTGCCAGCAGCTTATACGGGGAATCCTACGAGCAGTACTTC. Translation gives CASSLYGESYEQYF.

This clonotype was seen repeatedly, ten times or more. This chain uses TRBV4-1 with TRBJ2-7; 7 bases line up with TRBD2. Losses at the gene ends were 3 bases for V and 5 bases for J; bases not matched to a gene: 10. CDR3 length equals 15 residues. Looked up from germline, CDR1 is MGHRA and CDR2 is YSYEKL. CDR3 sequence (DNA): TGCGCCAGCAGCCATCAGCTAGCGGTGGCCCACGAGCAGTACTTC. This sequence encodes CASSHQLAVAHEQYF.

This clonotype was observed a few times. The V and J genes are TRBV3-1 and TRBJ2-1; possibly TRBD2 for D (5 bases). In germline, CDR1 is LGHDT, CDR2 YNNKEL (reference sequence). The ends were cut back, 6 bases at V and 10 bases at J, with 13 bases in the middle. There are 12 residues in the CDR3. This CDR3 is CASSRGSAEQFF. CDR3 coding DNA: TGTGCCAGCAGTCGCGGTAGCGCCGAGCAGTTCTTC.

This clonotype was found many times. The chain carries TRBV30 and TRBJ2-1; 8 bases align to TRBD1. This CDR3 contains 15 residues. The germline V gene has CDR1 GTSNPN and CDR2 SVGIG (reference sequence). Trimming at V came to 0 bases and at J to 8 bases, leaving 9 bases not matched to a gene. This chain's CDR3 is CAWSVGQGGNDEQFF. The CDR3 coding sequence is TGTGCCTGGAGTGTAGGACAGGGAGGTAACGATGAGCAGTTCTTC.